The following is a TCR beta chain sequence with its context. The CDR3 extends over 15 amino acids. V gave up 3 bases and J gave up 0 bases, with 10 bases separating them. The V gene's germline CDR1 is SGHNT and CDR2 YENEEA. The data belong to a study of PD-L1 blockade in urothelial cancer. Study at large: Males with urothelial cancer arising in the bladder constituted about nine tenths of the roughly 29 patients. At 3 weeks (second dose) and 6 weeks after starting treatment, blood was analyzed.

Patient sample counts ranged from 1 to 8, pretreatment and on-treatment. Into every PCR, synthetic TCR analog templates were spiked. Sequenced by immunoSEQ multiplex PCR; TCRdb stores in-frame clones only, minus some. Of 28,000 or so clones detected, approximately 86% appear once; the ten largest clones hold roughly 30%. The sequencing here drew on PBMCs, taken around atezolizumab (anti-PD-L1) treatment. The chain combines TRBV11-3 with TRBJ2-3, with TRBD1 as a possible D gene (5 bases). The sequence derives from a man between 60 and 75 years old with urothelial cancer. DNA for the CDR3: TGTGCCAGCAGCTTTAGGACAAGTAGCACAGATACGCAGTATTTT. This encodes CASSFRTSSTDTQYF. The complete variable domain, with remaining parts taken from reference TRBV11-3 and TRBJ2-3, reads EAGVVQSPRYKIIEKKQPVAFWCNPISGHNTLYWYLQNLGQGPELLIRYENEEAVDDSQLPKDRFSAERLKGVDSTLKIQPAELGDSAVYLCASSFRTSSTDTQYFGPGTRLTVL.